The 21 T cell receptor beta chains in this list originate from one sample, sequenced in a study of blood T cell repertoires in COVID-19. Clones were sequenced by immunoSEQ multiplex PCR, and TCRdb holds only the in-frame ones, with some missing. The table lists about 360,000 clones, around 87% of them singletons. The sample consisted of PBMCs or T cells enriched from blood (not recorded which). The origin of the receptors is a man aged 25-45 years who had recovered from COVID-19.

The chain has TRBV10-1 and TRBJ2-1; TRBD2 matches 14 bases. Germline V gene sequence: CDR1 WNHNN, CDR2 SYGVQD (reference sequence). The CDR3 is 16 residues long. With V trimmed by 5 bases and J by 5 bases, 5 bases remained unmatched. Here the CDR3 DNA reads TGCGCCAGCAGTCGACTAGCGGGGGGGCAGGACAATGAGCAGTTCTTC. As protein: CASSRLAGGQDNEQFF.

The V and J genes are TRBV7-8 and TRBJ1-4; possibly TRBD1 for D (6 bases). The CDR3 length is 16 residues. From germline, CDR1 is SGHVS and CDR2 FQNEAQ. The V end was cut by 5 bases, the J end by 3 bases, with 16 bases between. The CDR3 DNA reads TGTGCCAGCAGCCCTACTACAGGGTGGCCTAATGAAAAACTGTTTTTT. Amino acids: CASSPTTGWPNEKLFF.

The rearrangement links TRBV6-5 to TRBJ1-2; 7 nucleotides agree with TRBD1. Germline trimming cut 3 bases from V and 4 bases from J; bases unmatched to any gene: 8. Looked up from germline, CDR1 is MNHEY and CDR2 is SVGAGI. The CDR3 spans 15 residues. As DNA, the CDR3 is TGTGCCAGCAGTTATGGGAGACAGGGAACCTATGGCTACACCTTC. Translated: CASSYGRQGTYGYTF.

The rearrangement joins TRBV12-3 or TRBV12-4 to TRBJ1-2, with a tentative D call TRBD1 (6 bases). Trimming removed 5 bases at V and 8 bases at J, with 12 bases between. This CDR3 has 12 residues. The CDR3 region is CASSRDRHGYTF. In nucleotides, the CDR3 is TGTGCCAGCAGTCGAGACAGGCACGGCTACACCTTC.

The V gene is TRBV5-1, the J gene TRBJ1-1; D may be TRBD1 (6 bases). With 4 bases removed from V and 4 bases from J, the gap between germline ends came to 14 bases. This CDR3 has 14 residues. From germline, CDR1 is SGHRS and CDR2 YFSETQ. The CDR3 loop reads CASSLWGGGTEAFF. In DNA form, the CDR3 reads TGCGCCAGCAGCCTCTGGGGGGGCGGCACTGAAGCTTTCTTT.

As to this clone: The junction shows a germline mismatch at one end, possibly a read error. The chain recombines TRBV9 with TRBJ2-3; tentative D call: TRBD1 (6 bases). This CDR3 has 15 amino acids. Germline lookup yields CDR1 SGDLS and CDR2 YYNGEE. CDR3 nucleotide sequence: TGTGCCAGCACCGTAGCTCCGCAGGGGCGGGATACGCAGTATTTT. Protein product: CASTVAPQGRDTQYF.

This CDR3 reads CAIRTGGVDEQFF. The CDR3 DNA follows: TGTGCCATCAGGACCGGGGGAGTCGATGAGCAGTTCTTC. The chain has TRBV10-3 and TRBJ2-1; possible D gene TRBD2, 6 bases. V dropped 6 bases and J dropped 8 bases, with 14 bases sitting between them. From germline, CDR1 is ENHRY and CDR2 SYGVKD. The CDR3 is 13 amino acids.

The CDR3 nucleotides read TGTGCCAGCGGATCCGACAGGCCTCCCTACGAGCAGTACTTC. This gives the protein CASGSDRPPYEQYF. The genes are TRBV6-5 and TRBJ2-7; D perhaps matches TRBD1 (6 bases). The CDR3 contains 14 residues. The V end was cut by 8 bases, the J end by 2 bases, with 16 bases between. Germline CDR1 reads MNHEY; CDR2 reads SVGAGI.

The V call is TRBV10-3, the J call TRBJ2-7; 14 bases fit TRBD2. The ends lost 6 bases at V and 2 bases at J; junction bases unmatched: 0. The CDR3 totals 14 residues. Per the germline V gene, CDR1 is ENHRY and CDR2 is SYGVKD. CDR3 DNA: TGTGCCATCAGGACTAGCGGGGGGGCCTACGAGCAGTACTTC. It codes for CAIRTSGGAYEQYF.

The chain couples TRBV5-1 to TRBJ1-2; D is ambiguous. Per the germline V gene, CDR1 is SGHRS and CDR2 is YFSETQ. CDR3 length: 15 amino acids. Between the trimmed V and J ends, which lost 0 bases and 3 bases, there was a span of 12 bases. The CDR3 nucleotides read TGCGCCAGCAGCTTGGCCGCGGACGGGGACTATGGCTACACCTTC. Translating it yields CASSLAADGDYGYTF.

The chain carries TRBV4-1 and TRBJ1-1; 8 bases align to TRBD1. V shed 7 bases and J 1 base; nucleotides not matched to a gene: 8. The germline V gene has CDR1 MGHRA and CDR2 YSYEKL. The CDR3 is 15 amino acids. DNA for the CDR3: TGCGCCAGCACCTTTCCGGGGACAGGGAACACTGAAGCTTTCTTT. Residues: CASTFPGTGNTEAFF.

This clone appeared a single time. The CDR3 DNA sequence: TGTGCCACCACCAACAGGGAAAACGAGCAGTACTTC. This gives the protein CATTNRENEQYF. The genes are TRBV3-1 (or the pseudogene TRBV3-2) and TRBJ2-7; the D gene is possibly TRBD1 (6 bases). The CDR3 length is 12 residues. Germline CDR1 LGHDT, CDR2 YNNKEL (reference sequence). Trimming took off 10 bases at V and 5 bases at J, with 15 bases between the two ends.

This chain connects TRBV7-2 to TRBJ1-2; D call uncertain. Germline V gives CDR1 SGHTA, CDR2 FQGNSA. V lost 1 base and J lost 7, with 19 bases in between. The CDR3 contains 16 residues. CDR3 sequence reads: CASSLVDLGGLSGYTF. DNA of the CDR3: TGTGCCAGCAGCTTAGTCGATCTCGGAGGTTTGAGTGGCTACACCTTC.

The CDR3 spells CASSRPGQRNEQFF. DNA of the CDR3: TGTGCCAGCAGCCGACCTGGACAGCGAAATGAGCAGTTCTTC. The V gene is TRBV7-9, the J gene TRBJ2-1, with D maybe TRBD1 (6 bases). There are 14 residues in the CDR3. V was shortened by 5 bases and J by 7 bases, with 15 bases between the two germline ends. The germline V gene encodes CDR1 SEHNR and CDR2 FQNEAQ (reference sequence).

In its sample, this clone was seen a few times. The V and J genes are TRBV10-3 and TRBJ1-1, with 9 bases aligning to TRBD1. The CDR3 is 13 residues long. CDR1 is ENHRY and CDR2 is SYGVKD in the germline V gene. The V and J ends lost 11 bases and 5 bases, in that order; junction bases with no gene match: 9. The CDR3 DNA sequence: TGTGCCGCCGCGGGACAGGGCGGAACTGAAGCTTTCTTT. Its translation: CAAAGQGGTEAFF.

The chain uses TRBV5-5 and TRBJ1-2; D unclear. The ends were cut back, 3 bases at V and 1 base at J, with 10 bases in the middle. Germline V gene sequence: CDR1 SGHKS, CDR2 YYEKEE (reference sequence). The length of the CDR3 is 14 residues. Here the CDR3 DNA reads TGTGCCAGCAGCTACGCAGATAATAACTATGGCTACACCTTC. Its translation is CASSYADNNYGYTF.

The V gene is TRBV7-9, the J gene TRBJ1-2, with no clear D. The CDR3 covers 16 residues. Trimming stripped 4 bases from V and 3 bases from J, with 18 bases between. The germline V gene has CDR1 SEHNR and CDR2 FQNEAQ (reference sequence). DNA for the CDR3: TGTGCCAGCAGCTCCGACCTGGGCCTACCCCACTATGGCTACACCTTC. This gives the protein CASSSDLGLPHYGYTF. The variable domain in full, with the rest retrieved from reference TRBV7-9 and TRBJ1-2, is DTGVSQNPRHKITKRGQNVTFRCDPISEHNRLYWYRQTLGQGPEFLTYFQNEAQLEKSRLLSDRFSAERPKGSFSTLEIQRTEQGDSAMYLCASSSDLGLPHYGYTFGSGTRLTVV.

CDR3 region: CASSLDRGGANEQFF. Here the CDR3 DNA reads TGCGCCAGCAGCTTAGACAGGGGGGGTGCCAATGAGCAGTTCTTC. J is TRBJ2-1 and V is TRBV5-1; TRBD1 aligns across 9 bases. CDR3 length: 15 residues. Germline V CDR1 and CDR2: SGHRS, YFSETQ. V was pared by 2 bases and J by 6 bases, with 6 bases of the junction left unmatched.

The genes are TRBV7-2 and TRBJ2-3, with D maybe TRBD1 (6 bases). Germline V gene sequence: CDR1 SGHTA, CDR2 FQGNSA. V dropped 6 bases and J dropped 6 bases, with 19 bases sitting between them. The CDR3 runs 15 residues. The CDR3 here is CASRPTGSSGDTQYF. CDR3 nucleotide sequence: TGTGCCAGCAGACCTACAGGGTCCTCTGGTGATACGCAGTATTTT. The full variable domain, completed using reference TRBV7-2 and TRBJ2-3, is GAGVSQSPSNKVTEKGKDVELRCDPISGHTALYWYRQSLGQGLEFLIYFQGNSAPDKSGLPSDRFSAERTGGSVSTLTIQRTQQEDSAVYLCASRPTGSSGDTQYFGPGTRLTVL.

V and J are TRBV7-8 and TRBJ1-2; D is possibly TRBD1 (5 bases). The CDR3 is 15 residues long. Germline CDR1 and CDR2: SGHVS and FQNEAQ. Trimming stripped 4 bases from V and 0 bases from J, with 12 bases between. The CDR3 DNA reads as TGTGCCAGCAGCTCAGGGTACATTTCTAACTATGGCTACACCTTC. It encodes CASSSGYISNYGYTF. Filled out from reference TRBV7-8 and TRBJ1-2, the complete variable domain reads GAGVSQSPRYKVAKRGQDVALRCDPISGHVSLFWYQQALGQGPEFLTYFQNEAQLDKSGLPSDRFFAERPEGSVSTLKIQRTQQEDSAVYLCASSSGYISNYGYTFGSGTRLTVV.

The V gene is TRBV18, the J gene TRBJ1-4; D gene uncertain. Germline V gene data show CDR1 as KGHSH and CDR2 as LQKENI. Trimming removed 3 bases at V and 5 bases at J, with 13 bases between. This CDR3 region has 15 residues. CDR3 sequence: CASSPSVAENEKLFF. CDR3 DNA sequence: TGTGCCAGCTCACCGTCCGTTGCGGAGAATGAAAAACTGTTTTTT. The whole variable domain, filled in from reference TRBV18 and TRBJ1-4, reads NAGVMQNPRHLVRRRGQEARLRCSPMKGHSHVYWYRQLPEEGLKFMVYLQKENIIDESGMPKERFSAEFPKEGPSILRIQQVVRGDSAAYFCASSPSVAENEKLFFGSGTQLSVL.